The clone carrying this T cell receptor beta chain is medium-sized. Its antigen is currently unknown. This sample's time point: sample taken at primary tumor resection. Each CDR3 protein gets one entry after TCRdb re-called the 5' RACE reads with MiXCR. The data contain about 5,200 distinct CDR3 sequences, less than 5% of them seen just once; the ten biggest clones take up around 24%. This specimen belongs to a study of spatial heterogeneity in lung cancer. About the research overall: Strong correlation was found between tumor-region TCR transcript counts and a T cell module score from matched bulk RNA-seq. For the average unique TCR and UMI combination, more than nine occurrences appeared in raw reads.

Study-wide results and caveats: In tumors, expanded intratumoral alpha and beta TCR counts tracked mutation counts.

There are 14 residues in the CDR3. Germline loops: CDR1 SGHAT, CDR2 FQNNGV. Trimming removed 5 bases from V and 9 bases from J; junction bases left unmatched: 6. This chain connects TRBV11-2 to TRBJ1-6; 8 bases agree with TRBD1. The receptor's source is a female donor with early-stage non-small cell lung cancer. Sequencing used lung tumor tissue, obtained at surgery. The CDR3 bases are TGTGCCAGCAGCCTGACAGGGGCGGGTTCACCCCTCCACTTT. Its translation: CASSLTGAGSPLHF.